This TCR beta chain was obtained from a study of cytomegalovirus exposure and HLA in healthy donors (dated by TCRdb to 2015 to 2018). Study-wide context: In an earlier analysis of 450 to 750 of the donors, 250 to 350 Gb of sequence data and 117 million unique TCR beta sequences from about 190 million T cells were reported. About 320 gigabases of sequencing data and around 87 million unique TCR sequences were included in an early release covering roughly 600 HLA-typed donors. Of the 300 to 450 genotyped donors, 70% to 90% were placed in the genetic ancestry cluster associated with self-reported Caucasian donors. The study aimed to test whether cataloging public T cell receptors could reveal signatures of past pathogen exposure. The T cell repertoires of around 670 subjects were profiled by immunosequencing and related to cytomegalovirus serostatus. Besides the first cohort of 666 subjects, a separate validation cohort made up of roughly 130 different subjects was used. High-throughput TCR immunosequencing, statistical association of individual TCRs with disease status, and machine learning were combined to predict cytomegalovirus infection status. To study patterns of TCR occurrence, a later analysis re-analyzed previously published TCR beta repertoires from several hundred donors and added high-resolution HLA genotyping. Rather than using new phenotypic data, the later analysis identified candidate immune exposures from TCR beta sequences and from how often those sequences occurred across donors. To decide whether each TCR beta V gene segment behaved as functional or pseudogenic, an earlier analysis of some 540 of the donors relied on high-throughput TCR beta sequencing. Alongside the repertoire data, information on donor age, sex, ethnicity and CMV serostatus was compiled. A later genetic analysis used genome-wide SNP genotypes for about 60% of the 666 donors, treating that subset as a discovery cohort. Every repertoire in the discovery cohort had been generated on one and the same sequencing platform. HLA typing included class I and class II loci at four-digit resolution. Typing coverage varied by locus: 629-630 donors for A, B, C, DRB1 and DQB1; roughly 510 for DQA1; about 570 for DPA1; more than 450 for DPB1. Roughly 5 DR-DQ haplotypes were treated as single units for association and clustering because of strong linkage in the cohort. On average, around 240,000 unique TCR beta nucleotide sequences were sequenced per donor among fewer than 500 genotyped donors of the cohort, with about 17% of those sequences being non-productive. What the research found in general, with its limitations: Most TCR sequences were observed very rarely across donors, whereas some public TCRs were present in many individuals. The presence/absence analyses assumed that sequencing depth was roughly uniform across donors, and that assumption may not be true. In the study, 150 to 200 TCR beta chains were listed as associated with cytomegalovirus. A further reported finding was that TCR beta sequences accurately predicted the HLA-A and HLA-B alleles for most subjects in the first cohort. The authors suggested that the approach could potentially be extended to other disease states and immunological phenotypes. The sequencing pipeline was judged likely to have produced a cluster of highly shared sequence variants as a technical artifact. Some IMGT-functional V segments, including TRBV6-2 and TRBV6-3, could not be told apart with the 87-base-pair reads, so those segments were excluded. The classifier was reported to diagnose cytomegalovirus status with high specificity and sensitivity in both the original and validation cohorts. In a later analysis, several top co-occurrence clusters were reported to appear linked to parvovirus B19, influenza, CMV and Epstein-Barr virus. Around 16 rarely observed V segments, including chromosome 9 orphons, were excluded from the earlier analysis of several hundred of the donors because counts were too low. Linkage disequilibrium might explain the correlated functional status among segregating V segments, but an unknown experimental factor could not be excluded. In an earlier analysis of about 600 of the donors, most TCR beta V segments appeared in productive rearrangements about 87% or about 30% of the time, broadly matching IMGT annotations. In a later genetic analysis, fewer N-insertions in productive TCRs were reported among donors in an Asian-associated ancestry cluster than the approximately 670-donor mean. This cohort had only TCR beta chains sequenced, and the lack of alpha or paired-chain data limited which features could be detected. In a later analysis, most CMV-associated TCR beta chains were found to appear HLA-restricted, with HLA associations seemingly driven largely by CMV exposure. Because HLA typing was missing for some donors at each locus, association tests included only the typed subset. A later genetic analysis associated a missense DCLRE1C variant with V-gene and J-gene trimming of TCR beta chains, and an independent cohort replicated the association. In a later analysis, around 17,000 TCR beta sequences were associated with specific HLA alleles at a false discovery rate of 0.05. Compared with equally common non-associated chains, HLA-associated TCR beta chains in a later analysis were more clonally expanded and had lower generation probabilities. A few of the identified cytomegalovirus-associated TCR beta chains were confirmed in vitro to be specific for cytomegalovirus antigens. When HLA alleles, especially DR and DQ, strongly co-occurred, TCR associations were difficult to assign to individual alleles. Immune exposure information for the cohort was limited to CMV serostatus. In a later analysis, the rate of TCR association differed among HLA loci, with DRB1 alleles having the most associated TCRs and HLA-C alleles having the fewest.

On this clone itself: Its recognized antigen is unknown. No base qualities exist here, and no much larger clone lies one base off it.

The library was prepared using the immunoSEQ multiplex PCR assay. For the multiplex PCR, a mixture combining 60 forward primers for TCR Vbeta segments and 13 reverse primers for TCR Jbeta segments was used. A multiplex PCR assay on genomic DNA amplified the CDR3 region of rearranged TCR beta genes. On the Illumina HiSeq System, the amplified TCR beta libraries were sequenced as 87-base-pair reads. The original pipeline was this. In a later analysis, tens of millions of unique TCR beta chains were counted across the 690 or so repertoires, and approximately 11 million of these chains were shared by at least two donors. To remove PCR and sequencing errors, raw reads were error-corrected and collapsed into unique sequences using a nearest-neighbor algorithm that merged closely related sequences. To assign V, D and J gene segments, CDR3 sequences were aligned to IMGT reference sequences. For a sequence to be retained, at least a six-nucleotide match to both a V gene segment and a J gene segment was required. Rearrangements were called productive when the CDR3 lacked stop codons and stayed in frame with V and J; all others were non-productive. Following IMGT convention, CDR3 was defined as the stretch from the second conserved V-encoded cysteine to the conserved J-encoded phenylalanine. Sequences without an unambiguous match to a single V gene segment were excluded from the earlier analysis of 450 to 750 of the donors. An earlier analysis of 450 to 650 of the donors called V segments functional above 56.7% productive rearrangements and segregating when the between-donor standard deviation exceeded 5%. To diagnose cytomegalovirus status from the catalog of TCR beta chain sequences, a statistical classification framework was built. In a later analysis, TCR nucleotide sequences were compared against IMGT/GENE-DB human TR gene sequences so that V and J genes could be assigned. A later analysis assigned CDR3 sequences and most-parsimonious VDJ recombination scenarios with the TCRdist pipeline. In a later analysis, each TCR beta chain was defined by its CDR3 amino acid sequence together with its V-gene family, and reads lacking a unique V-gene family were excluded. To address suspected cross-contamination and a sequencing artifact, a later analysis removed approximately 590 highly shared, low-generation-probability nucleotide sequences. A later analysis calculated a clonal expansion index for each public chain from normalized within-repertoire ranks of inferred template counts. Generation probabilities in a later analysis came from a VDJ recombination model fitted to out-of-frame rearrangements, and those results were checked against IGoR. Hypergeometric tests were used in a later analysis to score TCR-TCR, TCR-HLA and TCR-CMV co-occurrence, with a repertoire-size bias correction applied to the TCR pairs. A later analysis estimated false discovery rates by permuting HLA or CMV assignments 20 times. A later analysis grouped co-occurring TCRs with DBSCAN, adding TCRdist sequence similarity when clustering within HLA-allele-positive subsets. Co-occurrence clustering excluded repertoires with fewer than 30,000 or more than 120,000 public chains, plus five with anomalous nucleotide sharing. TCRdb obtained this table from immuneACCESS and retained in-frame rearrangements with V and J assigned. These tables miss some clones; where compared with another copy, unresolved V genes account for less than half of the shortfall, and the remainder is unexplained. That table furnishes V, J and clone size, whereas the DNA furnished D and trimming. The sample has about 160,000 clones on record, less than 80% of them singletons. The ten largest clonotypes hold about 2% of the sample.

Including the terminal cysteine and phenylalanine, the CDR3 comprises 13 residues. This entry keeps only the CDR3 DNA: 39 bases, framed from base 1. CDR1 and CDR2, per the germline V gene (reference sequence), are GTSNPN and SVGIG. In total, just over 650 healthy bone marrow donors made up the cohort. At the time of sampling, all cohort members were nominally healthy, though unrecorded immune exposures were likely present. The donor tested CMV seronegative, placing the donor among the 350 or so seronegative members of the cohort. Every donor gave a peripheral blood sample, and the peripheral blood mononuclear cells from that sample were used for TCR beta sequencing. The Qiagen DNeasy Blood Extraction Kit was used to extract genomic DNA from the blood cell samples.

This chain is built from TRBV30 and TRBJ2-2; a weak D assignment points to TRBD1 (5 bases agree). The receptor's source is a middle-aged man in good health and CMV-seronegative. The material sequenced was PBMCs. The CDR3 has the sequence CAWGRGNTGELFF. The nucleotide sequence is given as TGTGCTTGGGGCCGCGGGAACACCGGGGAGCTGTTTTTT.